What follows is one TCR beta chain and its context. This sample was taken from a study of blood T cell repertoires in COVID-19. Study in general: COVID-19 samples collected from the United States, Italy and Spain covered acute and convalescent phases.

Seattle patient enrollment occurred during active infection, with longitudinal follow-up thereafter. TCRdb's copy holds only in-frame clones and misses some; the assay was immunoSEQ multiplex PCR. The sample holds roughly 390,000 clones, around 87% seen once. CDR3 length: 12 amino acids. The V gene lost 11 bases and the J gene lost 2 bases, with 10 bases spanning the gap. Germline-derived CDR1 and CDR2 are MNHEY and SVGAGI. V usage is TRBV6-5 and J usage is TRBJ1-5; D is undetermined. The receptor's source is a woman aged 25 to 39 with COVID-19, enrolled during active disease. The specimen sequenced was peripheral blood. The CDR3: CAADPGNQPQHF. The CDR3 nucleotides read TGTGCCGCCGATCCGGGCAATCAGCCCCAGCATTTT.